The rows below give T cell receptor beta chains drawn from one sample of a study of CD8 T cells in Susac syndrome. TCRdb analysed the immunoSEQ multiplex PCR reads with MiXCR anew, one entry per CDR3 protein. Of 300,000 or so distinct CDR3 sequences listed, just over 90% are singletons. The sequencing input was CD4+ T cells from PBMCs. All receptors derive from a human donor with multiple sclerosis. Each CDR3 is given with its conserved first and last residue. D genes are given only for firm matches. Expanded clones are given a class, and other clones once, few, many or no size at all.

TRBJ2-3 | TRBV7-2 | - | - | TGTGCCAGCAGCTCGTACAGCTACTCCACAGATACGCAGTATTTT | CASSSYSYSTDTQYF
TRBJ1-5 | TRBV24-1 | - | TRBD1 | TGTGCCACCAGTGATCACGGGACAGGAGGCAATCAGCCCCAGCATTTT | CATSDHGTGGNQPQHF
TRBJ2-2 | TRBV6-1 | - | TRBD1 | TGTGCCAGCAGTAGACGGGACAGACTAAACACCGGGGAGCTGTTTTTT | CASSRRDRLNTGELFF
TRBJ1-6 | TRBV19 | - | TRBD1 | TGTGCCAGTAGTACTCGGACAGGAAATTCACCCCTCCACTTT | CASSTRTGNSPLHF
TRBJ2-3 | TRBV27 | - | - | TGTGCCAGCGCGGGACACGTCGAACCTACGCAGTATTTT | CASAGHVEPTQYF
TRBJ2-3 | TRBV11-3 | once | TRBD2 | TGTGCCAGCAGCCCTGGACTAGCAACCAGCACAGATACGCAGTATTTT | CASSPGLATSTDTQYF
TRBJ2-7 | TRBV12-3/TRBV12-4 | - | - | TGTGCCAGCAGTTTGACCTCGGATGGGATCTACGAGCAGTACTTC | CASSLTSDGIYEQYF
TRBJ1-2 | TRBV2 | - | - | TGTGCCAGCAGTGAAGCTGGGGGGCCGATAATTTACTATGGCTACACCTTC | CASSEAGGPIIYYGYTF
TRBJ1-1 | TRBV10-2 | - | - | TGCGCCAGCAGTGAGTGGGTCAGACCCACTGAAGCTTTCTTT | CASSEWVRPTEAFF
TRBJ2-1 | TRBV29-1 | - | - | TGCAGCGTTGTTGGGCAGGGATACAATGAGCAGTTCTTC | CSVVGQGYNEQFF
TRBJ1-4 | TRBV6-1 | - | - | TGTGCCAGCATCGGACCAGGACGCGGAAAACTGTTTTTT | CASIGPGRGKLFF
TRBJ1-6 | TRBV21-1 | - | - | TGTGCCAGCAGCCCGAAAGAACCCTACAGGGAAGGGCCCCATTCACCCCTCCACTTT | CASSPKEPYREGPHSPLHF
TRBJ1-2 | TRBV6-5 | few | - | TGTGCCAGCAGTTACTCGCACGGTGCGGGCTATGGCTACACCTTC | CASSYSHGAGYGYTF
TRBJ2-7 | TRBV21-1 | - | - | TGTGCCAGCAGCAAAGCGCGAGGTAGACAGGGTCACTACGAGCAGTACTTC | CASSKARGRQGHYEQYF
TRBJ1-1 | TRBV27 | - | - | TGTGCCAGCAGTTTCCACTCGACAAGAAGGAACACTGAAGCTTTCTTT | CASSFHSTRRNTEAFF
TRBJ1-4 | TRBV7-9 | once | - | TGTGCCAGCAGCTTAACAGGGCGGCGCGGCTCGGCTAATGAAAAACTGTTTTTT | CASSLTGRRGSANEKLFF